The text below deals with one T cell receptor (beta chain). The protocol was immunoSEQ multiplex PCR, while the TCRdb copy is restricted to in-frame clones and leaves out a portion. The data hold approximately 76,000 clones, with approximately 86% observed a single time. Anyone with autoimmune disease history or systemic immunosuppression was excluded. Drawing of blood for sampling happened at baseline, at cycle 4 day 1, and at cycle 7 day 1. The data are from a study of OX40 agonist ivuxolimab in advanced cancers. About the study: Melanoma, hepatocellular carcinoma, head and neck or renal cell cancer occurred in dose-escalation patients.

The sequence derives from an adult with an advanced solid tumor such as melanoma, head and neck, liver or kidney cancer. The sequenced sample was CD4+ or CD8+ T cells sorted from blood, obtained in a trial of the OX40 agonist ivuxolimab.

In DNA form, the CDR3 reads TGTGCCAGCAGTTTCCAATTCGTCTTCCAGGGAAACTACAATGAGCAGTTCTTC. Its protein product is CASSFQFVFQGNYNEQFF. This chain joins TRBV28 and TRBJ2-1, with D tentatively TRBD1 (5 bases). The CDR3 is made up of 18 amino acids. Per germline, CDR1 MDHEN and CDR2 SYDVKM. Trimming cost V 3 bases and J 3 bases, with 21 bases left between them.